This TCR beta chain stems from a study of blood T cell repertoires in COVID-19. Study-level background: From T cells, B-cell-depleted T cells, or PBMCs came the material, which was cDNA or gDNA.

CDR3 length equals 15 residues. This clone occurred many times. The assay was immunoSEQ multiplex PCR, and TCRdb's table has in-frame clones only and misses some. The table shows 100,000 to 150,000 clones, with about four fifths occurring only once. This chain connects TRBV21-1 to TRBJ1-1; the D call in the table, TRBD1, was not verified against the DNA. TRBV21-1 is recorded as a pseudogene. The sequenced sample was peripheral blood. The receptor was derived from a man aged 55 to 70 with active or convalescent COVID-19. The CDR3 region is CASSAIDGTAHRAFF. The CDR3 region has the DNA TGTGCCAGCAGTGCCATCGACGGGACAGCCCATCGGGCTTTCTTT.